This TCR beta chain was captured by sequencing in a study of blood T cell repertoires in COVID-19. As processed by the authors: By means of reference gene primer amplification, nucleated cell counts were estimated. The method was immunoSEQ multiplex PCR; TCRdb's version includes in-frame clones alone and lacks a portion of them. The V and J calls and clone size come from that table; D and trimming were worked out from the DNA. In the table there are 150,000 to 200,000 clones, approximately 86% of which are singletons. In germline, CDR1 is SGHTA, CDR2 FQGNSA. The CDR3 loop spans 13 amino acids. J lost 3 bases, V lost 5 bases, and 3 bases had no gene match. One Seattle source followed patients from active infection through their disease course.

The source of this sequence is a woman in her thirties or forties with COVID-19, enrolled during active disease. The chain links TRBV7-2 to TRBJ2-7, with 8 bases fitting TRBD1. Material: peripheral blood. The DNA for the CDR3 is TGTGCCAGCAGCAGGGACAGGATCTACGAGCAGTACTTC. It encodes CASSRDRIYEQYF.